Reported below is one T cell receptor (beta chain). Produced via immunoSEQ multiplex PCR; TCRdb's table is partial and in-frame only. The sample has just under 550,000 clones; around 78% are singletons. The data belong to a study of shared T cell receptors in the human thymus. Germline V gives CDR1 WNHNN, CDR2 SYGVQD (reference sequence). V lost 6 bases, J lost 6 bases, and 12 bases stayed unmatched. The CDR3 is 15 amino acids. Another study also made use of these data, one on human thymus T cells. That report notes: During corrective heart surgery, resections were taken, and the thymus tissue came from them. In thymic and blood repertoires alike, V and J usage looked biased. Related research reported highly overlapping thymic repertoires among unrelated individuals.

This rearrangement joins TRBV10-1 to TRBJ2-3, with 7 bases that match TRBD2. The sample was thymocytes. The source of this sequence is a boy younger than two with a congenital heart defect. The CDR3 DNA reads TGCGCCAGCAGCCCGGGGGGAACTCTCCCCGATACGCAGTATTTT. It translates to CASSPGGTLPDTQYF.